This T cell receptor beta chain was identified in a study of vaccination and CD4 T cells after COVID-19. The germline CDR1 and CDR2 sequences are SGHRS and YFSETQ. V gave up 7 bases and J gave up 2 bases; unmatched junction bases: 4. The CDR3 is made up of 14 amino acids. The Oncomine TCR Beta short-read assay was what sequenced the DNA obtained from cultured CD4+ T cells. A single record per CDR3 protein comes from TCRdb applying MiXCR to the PCR reads. The data contain around 19,000 distinct CDR3 sequences, over 35% of them singletons. Worth noting for this clonotype: Its antigen is still unknown.

The treatment here: approximately 10-day PBMC culture with coronavirus spike peptide pools or control peptides (ViraFEST assay). The specimen was CD4+ T cells from blood, cultured in vitro, collected before SARS-CoV-2 vaccination. The clonotype originates from a human donor who received a COVID-19 vaccine. The chain links TRBV5-1 to TRBJ1-1, with 11 bases matching TRBD1. CDR3 nucleotide sequence: TGCGCCAGCCGGGACAGGGGGGCTAACACTGAAGCTTTCTTT. This codes for CASRDRGANTEAFF.